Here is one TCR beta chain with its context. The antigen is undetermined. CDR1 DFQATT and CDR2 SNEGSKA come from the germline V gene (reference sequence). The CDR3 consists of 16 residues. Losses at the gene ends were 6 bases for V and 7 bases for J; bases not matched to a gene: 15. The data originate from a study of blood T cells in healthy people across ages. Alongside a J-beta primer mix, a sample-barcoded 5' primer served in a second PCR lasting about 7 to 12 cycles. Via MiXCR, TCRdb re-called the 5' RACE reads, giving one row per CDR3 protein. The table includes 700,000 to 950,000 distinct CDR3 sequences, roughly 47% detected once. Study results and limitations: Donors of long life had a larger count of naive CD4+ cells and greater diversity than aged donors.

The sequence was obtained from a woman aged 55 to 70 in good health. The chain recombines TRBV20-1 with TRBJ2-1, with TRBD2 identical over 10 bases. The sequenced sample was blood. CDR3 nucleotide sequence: TGCAGTGCCCGCGACCCATCAAGCGGGAGGGATAATGAGCAGTTCTTC. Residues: CSARDPSSGRDNEQFF.